The entry below describes one T cell receptor beta chain. Clones were sequenced by immunoSEQ multiplex PCR, and TCRdb holds only the in-frame ones, with some missing. The sample yields hundreds of thousands of clones, around 88% seen once. The entry originates in a study of blood T cell repertoires in COVID-19. Looking at the study overall: Acute and convalescent COVID-19 samples came from the United States, Italy and Spain. T cells, B-cell-depleted T cells, or PBMCs provided the cDNA or gDNA that served as material.

CDR1 and CDR2 (germline): MNHEY, SVGEGT. The CDR3 sequence is 15 residues long. With 0 bases removed from V and 8 bases from J, the gap between germline ends came to 14 bases. Sequencing used PBMCs or T cells enriched from blood (not recorded which). The chain joins TRBV6-2 or TRBV6-3 to TRBJ2-1; D possibly corresponds to TRBD2 (6 bases). The TCR sequence derives from a woman aged 45-60 years who had recovered from COVID-19. The chain's CDR3 is CASSYSGLPIYEQFF. CDR3 sequence (DNA): TGTGCCAGCAGTTACTCGGGACTCCCCATCTATGAGCAGTTCTTC.